Sequencing of this T cell receptor (beta chain) was carried out in a study of shared clonotypes between healthy human individuals. The assay was immunoSEQ multiplex PCR, and TCRdb's table has in-frame clones only and misses some. In the table there are around 620,000 clones, approximately 95% of which are singletons. Terminally differentiated effector memory CD45RA+ cells were excluded by CCR7 positive selection of CD45RO-negative cells. J lost 5 bases, V lost 5 bases, and 9 bases had no gene match. Germline CDR1 and CDR2: SGHNT and YYREEE (reference sequence). The CDR3 sequence is 15 residues long. This sequence originates from a woman aged 30 to 39 in good health. Sequencing was done on a sample of naive CD8+ T cells sorted from blood. The V call is TRBV5-4, the J call TRBJ2-3, with 9 bases lining up with TRBD1. CDR3: CASSPPGQGVDTQYF. The CDR3 coding sequence is TGTGCCAGCAGTCCCCCGGGACAGGGCGTAGATACGCAGTATTTT.